This T cell receptor beta chain emerged from a study of blood T cells in healthy people across ages. Study-level results: Estimates drawn from one million T cells were deemed to understate diversity.

For the second PCR, which ran for about 6 to 11 cycles, a sample-barcoded 5' primer and a J-beta primer mix were used. The authors tagged each cDNA molecule using a template-switch adaptor with 12 random nucleotides. MiXCR was run by TCRdb on the 5' RACE reads, yielding one entry per CDR3 protein. Of roughly 790,000 distinct CDR3 sequences in the sample, more than 40% were seen once. A remark on this clonotype: The antigen remains undetermined.

Sample: blood. This receptor was identified in a woman aged 55-70 years in good health.

The CDR3 reads CASSQDRQGLYGYTF. The DNA for the CDR3 is TGTGCCAGCAGCCAAGACCGCCAGGGGCTCTATGGCTACACCTTC. The chain joins TRBV3-1 to TRBJ1-2; D possibly corresponds to TRBD1 (6 bases). The CDR3 contains 15 residues. V shed 0 bases and J shed 4 bases, with 12 bases lying between them. Germline CDR1 is LGHDT and CDR2 is YNNKEL (reference sequence).